Listed here are 28 T cell receptor beta chains from one sample, sequenced in a study of blood T cell repertoires in COVID-19. Clones were sequenced by immunoSEQ multiplex PCR, and TCRdb holds only the in-frame ones, with some missing. The sample lists just over 150,000 clones; roughly nine tenths were seen once. The sample was peripheral blood. These receptors all stem from a woman in her sixties or seventies with acute or convalescent COVID-19.

This chain links TRBV28 with TRBJ1-5; 12 nucleotides agree with TRBD1. This CDR3 region has 17 residues. Germline CDR1 and CDR2: MDHEN and SYDVKM. V dropped 5 bases and J dropped 1; count of bases not matched to a gene: 6. Here the CDR3 DNA reads TGTGCCAGCAGTCCGGGGACAGGGGGCCGCAGCAATCAGCCCCAGCATTTT. Protein: CASSPGTGGRSNQPQHF. The complete variable domain, with remaining parts taken from reference TRBV28 and TRBJ1-5, reads DVKVTQSSRYLVKRTGEKVFLECVQDMDHENMFWYRQDPGLGLRLIYFSYDVKMKEKGDIPEGYSVSREKKERFSLILESASTNQTSMYLCASSPGTGGRSNQPQHFGDGTRLSIL.

The CDR3 bases are TGCAGCGTTGAAATACTAGCGGGGGCCTACGAGCAGTACTTC. It encodes CSVEILAGAYEQYF. The chain combines TRBV29-1 with TRBJ2-7, with TRBD2 matching 11 bases. Germline loops: CDR1 SQVTM, CDR2 ANQGSEA. V was clipped by 2 bases and J by 2 bases; unmatched bases: 2. The CDR3 extends over 14 amino acids.

The chain carries TRBV4-2 and TRBJ2-5; 11 bases are a match to TRBD2. Losses at the gene ends were 4 bases for V and 4 bases for J; bases not matched to a gene: 8. This CDR3 region has 16 residues. CDR1 and CDR2 from the germline V gene are LGHNA and YNFKEQ. Here the CDR3 reads CASSLAGGGGIETQYF. For the CDR3, the DNA is TGTGCCAGCAGCCTAGCGGGAGGGGGGGGAATAGAGACCCAGTACTTC.

This rearrangement joins TRBV6-5 to TRBJ2-3; tentatively, D is TRBD2 (6 bases). The CDR3 has 16 amino acids. Germline V gene data show CDR1 as MNHEY and CDR2 as SVGAGI. Trimming cost V 0 bases and J 4 bases, with 14 bases left between them. The CDR3 reads CASSYSGSGDADTQYF. The CDR3 coding sequence is TGTGCCAGCAGTTACTCCGGGAGCGGCGACGCAGATACGCAGTATTTT.

The chain recombines TRBV7-7 with TRBJ1-5, with D unresolved. CDR1 and CDR2 (germline): SSHAT, FNYEAQ (reference sequence). CDR3 size: 12 residues. This CDR3 is CVPPRSNQPQHF. DNA of the CDR3: TGTGTTCCCCCGAGGAGCAATCAGCCCCAGCATTTT.

DNA of the CDR3: TGTGCCAGCAGCTTAAACGGCGCAGGATTAAAAGAAGCTTTCTTT. This sequence encodes CASSLNGAGLKEAFF. The chain joins TRBV7-3 to TRBJ1-1, with no clear D. With 1 base removed from V and 8 bases from J, the gap between germline ends came to 17 bases. This CDR3 spans 15 amino acids. Germline CDR1 SGHTA, CDR2 FQGTGA.

This clone has just one count. This chain joins TRBV19 and TRBJ1-4; tentatively, D is TRBD1 (5 bases). CDR3 size: 15 residues. Germline values: CDR1 LNHDA, CDR2 SQIVND (reference sequence). V was trimmed by 7 bases and J by 6 bases, leaving 18 bases between them. CDR3 nucleotide sequence: TGTGCCAGTACCCTCTGGGGGAGGCAGGATGAAAAACTGTTTTTT. Protein sequence: CASTLWGRQDEKLFF.

This clone has more than one count but fewer than ten. This chain uses TRBV5-4 with TRBJ2-1, with 8 bases fitting TRBD2. The CDR3 extends over 15 amino acids. Losses at the gene ends were 0 bases for V and 8 bases for J; bases not matched to a gene: 7. Germline assignment: CDR1 SGHNT and CDR2 YYREEE (reference sequence). The CDR3 DNA is TGTGCCAGCAGCTTGGAGTTAGCGGGGTGGGATGAGCAGTTCTTC. Its protein is CASSLELAGWDEQFF.

V gene TRBV6-5 combines with J gene TRBJ1-1; D not resolved. Germline values: CDR1 MNHEY, CDR2 SVGAGI. There are 11 residues in the CDR3. V was clipped by 9 bases and J by 2 bases, with 7 bases between them. As DNA, the CDR3 is TGTGCCAGTTTGTCAAACACTGAAGCTTTCTTT. It encodes CASLSNTEAFF.

The V call is TRBV5-4, the J call TRBJ2-7; TRBD1 agrees at 9 bases. CDR1 and CDR2 from the germline V gene are SGHNT and YYREEE (reference sequence). There are 15 residues in the CDR3. Germline trimming cut 0 bases from V and 6 bases from J; bases unmatched to any gene: 7. The CDR3 DNA follows: TGTGCCAGCAGCTTGGCGAACAGGGGGCTAAGCGAGCAGTACTTC. This encodes CASSLANRGLSEQYF.

This clone was counted once. This rearrangement joins TRBV7-8 to TRBJ1-2; 8 positions agree with TRBD1. The V gene end was trimmed by 5 bases and the J gene end by 5 bases; junction bases not matched to a gene: 10. This CDR3 has 15 amino acids. Germline CDR1 is SGHVS and CDR2 is FQNEAQ. CDR3 region: CASSAIDRGGYGYTF. In DNA, the CDR3 is TGTGCCAGCAGCGCTATCGACAGGGGAGGGTATGGCTACACCTTC.

This chain links TRBV27 with TRBJ2-7; 9 bases align to TRBD1. The length of the CDR3 is 14 residues. Germline assignment: CDR1 MNHEY and CDR2 SMNVEV (reference sequence). V shed 7 bases and J 3 bases; nucleotides not matched to a gene: 7. The CDR3 spells CASNPGQGYYEQYF. The CDR3 coding sequence is TGTGCCAGCAACCCGGGACAGGGTTACTACGAGCAGTACTTC.

This chain uses TRBV2 with TRBJ1-2; 9 bases map to TRBD1. With 7 bases clipped from V and 2 bases from J, the junction kept 8 bases outside the gene matches. This CDR3 region has 15 residues. Germline CDR1 and CDR2: SNHLY and FYNNEI. The CDR3 sequence: CASIRPGTGNYGYTF. DNA for the CDR3: TGTGCCAGCATCCGACCCGGGACAGGGAACTATGGCTACACCTTC. The whole variable domain, filled in from reference TRBV2 and TRBJ1-2, reads EPEVTQTPSHQVTQMGQEVILRCVPISNHLYFYWYRQILGQKVEFLVSFYNNEISEKSEIFDDQFSVERPDGSNFTLKIRSTKLEDSAMYFCASIRPGTGNYGYTFGSGTRLTVV.

The chain couples TRBV2 to TRBJ2-1; D is unclear. The CDR3 consists of 12 residues. Deletions cut 6 bases from V and 10 bases from J, with 13 bases between. Per germline, CDR1 SNHLY and CDR2 FYNNEI. CDR3 sequence (DNA): TGTGCCAGCAGCCTCACCGTTCAGGAGCAGTTCTTC. Protein sequence: CASSLTVQEQFF.

This clone has a handful of counts. The chain uses TRBV12-2 and TRBJ1-5; the table calls TRBD1, which could not be checked here. TRBV12-2 is marked as a pseudogene. The CDR3 sequence is 15 residues long. The CDR3: CASRVKQGSNQPQHF. In DNA form, the CDR3 reads TGTGCAAGTCGCGTTAAACAGGGGTCGAATCAGCCCCAGCATTTT.

This chain joins TRBV10-3 and TRBJ2-1; 11 bases match TRBD1. Germline V gene data show CDR1 as ENHRY and CDR2 as SYGVKD. The V and J ends lost 6 bases and 4 bases, in that order; junction bases with no gene match: 5. This CDR3 region has 15 residues. The CDR3 DNA is TGTGCCATCAGAGGAGGACAGGGGGCATACAATGAGCAGTTCTTC. It specifies CAIRGGQGAYNEQFF.

This clone was seen once. V gene TRBV11-2 combines with J gene TRBJ2-3; D unclear. The CDR3 loop spans 13 amino acids. CDR1 SGHAT and CDR2 FQNNGV come from the germline V gene. V was shortened by 2 bases and J by 5 bases, with 8 bases between the two germline ends. The CDR3 DNA follows: TGTGCCAGCAGCTTATCCCCTAGAGATACGCAGTATTTT. It translates to CASSLSPRDTQYF.

The V gene is TRBV4-3, the J gene TRBJ1-3; the D gene is possibly TRBD1 (5 bases). The germline gives CDR1 LGHNA, CDR2 YSLEER. The CDR3 is made up of 15 amino acids. Trimming stripped 6 bases from V and 0 bases from J, with 12 bases between. In DNA form, the CDR3 reads TGCGCCAGCAGTCGGGGACTGAGCTCTGGAAACACCATATATTTT. Its protein is CASSRGLSSGNTIYF.

The chain couples TRBV7-2 to TRBJ2-5, with 8 bases fitting TRBD2. The junction had 3 bases not matched to a gene; V was cut back by 1 base and J by 2 bases. The germline V gene has CDR1 SGHTA and CDR2 FQGNSA. The CDR3 is 15 residues long. In nucleotides, the CDR3 is TGTGCCAGCAGCTTAGAAGGACTAGCACAAGAGACCCAGTACTTC. Translated: CASSLEGLAQETQYF.

J is TRBJ1-4 and V is TRBV27; the D is unclear. The CDR3 runs 17 residues. Germline CDR1 MNHEY, CDR2 SMNVEV (reference sequence). Trimming took off 2 bases at V and 4 bases at J, with 17 bases between the two ends. The CDR3 nucleotides are TGTGCCAGCAGTTTAAAGCCAATGCGGGGAAGTAATGAAAAACTGTTTTTT. Translating it yields CASSLKPMRGSNEKLFF.

This clone was observed a handful of times. J is TRBJ1-6 and V is TRBV27; maybe TRBD1 (6 bases). V was shortened by 6 bases and J by 0 bases, with 12 bases between the two germline ends. There are 16 residues in the CDR3. Germline V gene data show CDR1 as MNHEY and CDR2 as SMNVEV (reference sequence). In DNA, the CDR3 is TGTGCCAGCAGCTGGGGGACAAGCTCCTATAATTCACCCCTCCACTTT. Amino acids: CASSWGTSSYNSPLHF.

The chain has TRBV9 and TRBJ1-6, with D tentatively TRBD1 (5 bases). Trimming cost V 3 bases and J 6 bases, with 16 bases left between them. The CDR3 runs to 16 residues. CDR1 SGDLS and CDR2 YYNGEE come from the germline V gene. The CDR3 DNA sequence: TGTGCCAGCAGCGCAACAGGCGAAGGTCGTAATTCACCCCTCCACTTT. It specifies CASSATGEGRNSPLHF.

The chain recombines TRBV2 with TRBJ2-7; 8 bases are shared with TRBD1. The trim removed 3 bases at V and 5 bases at J, leaving 9 bases unmatched. Germline values: CDR1 SNHLY, CDR2 FYNNEI. This CDR3 is 15 amino acids long. Here the CDR3 DNA reads TGTGCCAGCAGTGATTGGGCAGGGGGCGAAAACGAGCAGTACTTC. Its translation: CASSDWAGGENEQYF.

The chain joins TRBV13 to TRBJ1-2; D perhaps matches TRBD1 (6 bases). Per germline, CDR1 PRHDT and CDR2 FYEKMQ (reference sequence). CDR3 length: 15 amino acids. V lost 6 bases and J lost 0, with 14 bases in between. The DNA of the CDR3 is TGTGCCAGCAGAATCGGACAGCTTACTAACTATGGCTACACCTTC. The encoded protein is CASRIGQLTNYGYTF. The full variable domain, in which reference TRBV13 and TRBJ1-2 provide the parts outside the CDR3, is AAGVIQSPRHLIKEKRETATLKCYPIPRHDTVYWYQQGPGQDPQFLISFYEKMQSDKGSIPDRFSAQQFSDYHSELNMSSLELGDSALYFCASRIGQLTNYGYTFGSGTRLTVV.

The rearrangement joins TRBV6-2 or TRBV6-3 to TRBJ1-2; D may be TRBD1 (6 bases). CDR3 size: 13 residues. Trimming shortened V by 6 bases and J by 8 bases, and 16 bases separated the two germline ends. Germline loops: CDR1 MNHEY, CDR2 SVGEGT. The CDR3 is CASSRGQKPGYTF. The CDR3 coding sequence is TGTGCCAGCAGCCGCGGACAGAAACCGGGCTACACCTTC.

The rearrangement uses TRBV20-1 and TRBJ2-3; 14 nucleotides match TRBD2. The CDR3 is 17 residues long. Per the germline V gene, CDR1 is DFQATT and CDR2 is SNEGSKA (reference sequence). J lost 4 bases, V lost 3 bases, and 9 bases had no gene match. The DNA for the CDR3 is TGCAGTGCTAGTAAGACTAGCGGGGGGGCCGCACCAGATACGCAGTATTTT. It translates to CSASKTSGGAAPDTQYF.

V and J are TRBV12-3 or TRBV12-4 and TRBJ1-2, with a possible D match to TRBD1 (6 bases). Trimming stripped 5 bases from V and 7 bases from J, with 11 bases between. This CDR3 is 12 amino acids long. The CDR3 DNA reads as TGTGCCAGCAGTCAAGGACAGCCTGGCTACACCTTC. Protein: CASSQGQPGYTF.

V gene TRBV19 combines with J gene TRBJ2-1, with D tentatively TRBD2 (5 bases). CDR1 is LNHDA, CDR2 SQIVND, per germline (reference sequence). V was pared by 3 bases and J by 2 bases, with 11 bases between. The CDR3 runs 15 residues. CDR3 protein: CASSISLAPYNEQFF. The CDR3 DNA reads as TGTGCCAGTAGTATCTCCCTAGCCCCCTACAATGAGCAGTTCTTC.